This TCR beta chain appears in the sequencing data of a study of CXCR3-negative and CXCR3-positive naive CD8 T cells. Overall study: With about 1.5 +/- 0.3 million reads per library, the TRB reads numbered around 130 million in total. Notes on the study in general: Naive cells used TRBV-TRBJ genes in much the same way whether CXCR3-negative or CXCR3-positive; memory cells did not. When CXCR3-positive naive cells were set against CXCR3-negative naive cells, the former had more hydrophobic TRB CDR3s. Fresh PBMCs went into most assays, and CXCR3 expression partly declined after cryopreservation.

Via 5' RACE with UMI labels, TRB cDNA libraries were prepared. One entry per CDR3 protein, without DNA, is what TCRdb gives after re-calling the 5' RACE reads. The sample totals nearly 90,000 distinct CDR3 sequences. Cells classed as naive CD8+ T cells were CD45RO-CCR7+CD27+CD95-. The CDR3 is 15 residues long. The germline CDR1 and CDR2 sequences are ENHRY and SYGVKD. About this clonotype: Its antigen is currently unknown.

J is TRBJ2-3 and V is TRBV10-3; checking the TCRdb D call of TRBD2 is not possible without DNA. This TCR derives from a human donor in good health. Some clones in this sample may be carry-over from other donors' samples. Material: naive CXCR3+ CD8+ T cells from blood. The subset is: CD45RO-CCR7+CD27+CD95- naive CD8+ T cells expressing CXCR3 (TNR3+). CDR3 amino acids: CAISESASGGDTQYF.